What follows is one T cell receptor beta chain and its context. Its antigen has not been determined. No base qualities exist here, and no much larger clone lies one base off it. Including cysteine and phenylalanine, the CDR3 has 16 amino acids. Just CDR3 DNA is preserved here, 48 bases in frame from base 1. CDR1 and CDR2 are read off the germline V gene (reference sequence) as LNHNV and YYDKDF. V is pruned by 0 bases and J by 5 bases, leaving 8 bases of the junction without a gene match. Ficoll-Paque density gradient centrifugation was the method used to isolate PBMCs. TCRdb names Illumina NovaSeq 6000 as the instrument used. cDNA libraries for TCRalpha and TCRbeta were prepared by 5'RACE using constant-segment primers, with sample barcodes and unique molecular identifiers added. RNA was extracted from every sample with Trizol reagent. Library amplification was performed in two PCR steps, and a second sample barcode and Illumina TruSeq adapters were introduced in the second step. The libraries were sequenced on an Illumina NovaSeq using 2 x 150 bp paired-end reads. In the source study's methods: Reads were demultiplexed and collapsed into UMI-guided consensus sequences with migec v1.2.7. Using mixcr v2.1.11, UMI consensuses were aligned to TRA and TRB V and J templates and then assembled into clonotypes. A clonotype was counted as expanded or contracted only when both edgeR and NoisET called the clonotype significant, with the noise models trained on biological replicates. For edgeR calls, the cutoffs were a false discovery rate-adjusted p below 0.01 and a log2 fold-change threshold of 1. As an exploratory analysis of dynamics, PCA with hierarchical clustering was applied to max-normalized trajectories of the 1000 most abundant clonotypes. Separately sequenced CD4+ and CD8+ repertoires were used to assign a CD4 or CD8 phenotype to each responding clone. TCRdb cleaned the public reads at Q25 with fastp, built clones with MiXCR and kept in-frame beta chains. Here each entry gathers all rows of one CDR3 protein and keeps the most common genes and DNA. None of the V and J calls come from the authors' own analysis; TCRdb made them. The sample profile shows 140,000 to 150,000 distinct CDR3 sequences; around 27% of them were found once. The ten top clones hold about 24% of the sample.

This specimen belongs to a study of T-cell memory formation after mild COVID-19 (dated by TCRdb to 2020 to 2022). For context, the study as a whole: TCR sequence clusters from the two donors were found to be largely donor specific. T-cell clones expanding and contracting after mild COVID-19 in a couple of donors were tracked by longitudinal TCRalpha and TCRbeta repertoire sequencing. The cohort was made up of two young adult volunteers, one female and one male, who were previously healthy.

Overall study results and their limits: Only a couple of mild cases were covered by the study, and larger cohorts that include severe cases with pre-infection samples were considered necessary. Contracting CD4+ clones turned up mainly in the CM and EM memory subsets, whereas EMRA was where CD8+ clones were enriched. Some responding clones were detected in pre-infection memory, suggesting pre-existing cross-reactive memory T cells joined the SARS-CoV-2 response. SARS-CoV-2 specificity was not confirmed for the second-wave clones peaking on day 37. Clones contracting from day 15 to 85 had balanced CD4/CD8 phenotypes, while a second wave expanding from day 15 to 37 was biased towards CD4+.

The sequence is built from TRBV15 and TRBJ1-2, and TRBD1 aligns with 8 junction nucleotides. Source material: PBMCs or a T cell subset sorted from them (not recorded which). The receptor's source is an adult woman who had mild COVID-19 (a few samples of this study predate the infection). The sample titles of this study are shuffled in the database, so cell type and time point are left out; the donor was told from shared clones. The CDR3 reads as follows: CATSREGTGVPYGYTF. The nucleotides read TGTGCCACCAGCAGAGAGGGGACAGGAGTTCCTTATGGCTACACCTTC.